These T cell receptor beta chains were read from a single sample in a study of spatial heterogeneity in lung cancer. TCRdb passed the 5' RACE reads through MiXCR, listing each CDR3 protein once. The sample yields over 14,000 distinct CDR3 sequences, 7.5% to 10% seen once. The sequencing used PBMCs, collected at surgery. Receptor source: a female donor with early-stage non-small cell lung cancer. Each CDR3 is given with its conserved first and last residue. The order of the fields is CDR3 protein, J gene, V gene.

CDR3: CASSPEAYSYEQYF; J: TRBJ2-7; V: TRBV11-2
CDR3: CASSLASGGAYEQYF; J: TRBJ2-7; V: TRBV12-3/TRBV12-4
CDR3: CASRWQGLSPEAFF; J: TRBJ1-1; V: TRBV28
CDR3: CASSYSIKPQHF; J: TRBJ1-5; V: TRBV6-2/TRBV6-3
CDR3: CASDRTDTQYF; J: TRBJ2-3; V: TRBV6-1
CDR3: CASSPRGDNTGELFF; J: TRBJ2-2; V: TRBV18
CDR3: CASSIEGQRGYTF; J: TRBJ1-2; V: TRBV19
CDR3: CASSPRENTGELFF; J: TRBJ2-2; V: TRBV9
CDR3: CATSRDLSGANVLTF; J: TRBJ2-6; V: TRBV15
CDR3: CASSLVTDTQYF; J: TRBJ2-3; V: TRBV12-3/TRBV12-4
CDR3: CASRETGTTYEQYF; J: TRBJ2-7; V: TRBV6-1
CDR3: CASSLVGLAENEQFF; J: TRBJ2-1; V: TRBV5-1
CDR3: CSAHQALSGANVLTF; J: TRBJ2-6; V: TRBV20-1
CDR3: CASSREGYGYTF; J: TRBJ1-2; V: TRBV7-2
CDR3: CASSLAGYDEQFF; J: TRBJ2-1; V: TRBV7-9